This note documents a single TCR beta chain sequence. The sample comes from a study of T-cell reconstitution after alpha-beta-depleted transplantation in children. TCRbeta library construction was performed incorporating unique molecular identifiers. TCRdb used MiXCR to reprocess the PCR reads, holding one entry per CDR3 protein. The sample includes roughly 350,000 distinct CDR3 sequences, approximately 10% of them seen just once. Germline-derived CDR1 and CDR2 are DFQATT and SNEGSKA (reference sequence). The V segment lost 1 base and the J segment 3 bases; nucleotides outside the gene matches: 1. The CDR3 is made up of 13 amino acids.

The chain has TRBV20-1 and TRBJ2-7; TRBD2 matches 9 bases. The sequence was obtained from a human donor who donated a stem cell graft to a child with acute lymphoblastic leukemia. This specimen consisted of PBMCs from the stem cell graft donor, obtained from the stem cell graft. The CDR3 spells CSARGGGGYEQYF. In DNA, the CDR3 is TGCAGTGCTAGAGGCGGGGGGGGCTACGAGCAGTACTTC.